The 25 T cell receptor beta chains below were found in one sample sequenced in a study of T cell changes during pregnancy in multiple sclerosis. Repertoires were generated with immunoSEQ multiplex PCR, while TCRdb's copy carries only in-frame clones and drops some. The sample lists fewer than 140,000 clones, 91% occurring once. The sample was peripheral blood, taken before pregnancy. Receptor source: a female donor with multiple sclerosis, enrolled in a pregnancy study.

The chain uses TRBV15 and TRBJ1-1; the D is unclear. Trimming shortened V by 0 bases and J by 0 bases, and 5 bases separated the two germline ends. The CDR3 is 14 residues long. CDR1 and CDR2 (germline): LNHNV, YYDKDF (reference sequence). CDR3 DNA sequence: TGTGCCACCAGCAGAGATAGCATGAACACTGAAGCTTTCTTT. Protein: CATSRDSMNTEAFF.

This chain's CDR3 is CASSHLAGGNNEQFF. The CDR3 region has the DNA TGTGCCAGCAGTCATCTAGCGGGGGGGAACAATGAGCAGTTCTTC. This sequence joins TRBV28 and TRBJ2-1, with 12 bases matching TRBD2. The CDR3 runs to 15 residues. From germline, CDR1 is MDHEN and CDR2 SYDVKM. V lost 5 bases to trimming and J lost 5 bases; unmatched junction nucleotides: 4.

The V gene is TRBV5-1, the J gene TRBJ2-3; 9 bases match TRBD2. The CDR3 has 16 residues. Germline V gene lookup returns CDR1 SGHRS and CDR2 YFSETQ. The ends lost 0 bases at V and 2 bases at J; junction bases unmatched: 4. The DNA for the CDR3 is TGCGCCAGCAGCTTGGGGGTGGGACTAGCCACAGATACGCAGTATTTT. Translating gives CASSLGVGLATDTQYF.

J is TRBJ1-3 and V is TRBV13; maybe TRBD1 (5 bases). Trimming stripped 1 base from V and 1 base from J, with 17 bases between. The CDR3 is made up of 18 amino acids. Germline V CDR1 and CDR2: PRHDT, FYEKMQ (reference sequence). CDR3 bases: TGTGCCAGCAGCTTAGCGATTTGGCGGAGACAGTCTGGAAACACCATATATTTT. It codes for CASSLAIWRRQSGNTIYF.

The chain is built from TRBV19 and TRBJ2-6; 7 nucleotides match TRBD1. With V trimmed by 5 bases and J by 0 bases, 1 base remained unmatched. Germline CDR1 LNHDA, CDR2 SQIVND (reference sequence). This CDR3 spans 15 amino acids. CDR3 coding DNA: TGTGCCAGTAGTCCAGGGGGCTCTGGGGCCAACGTCCTGACTTTC. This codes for CASSPGGSGANVLTF.

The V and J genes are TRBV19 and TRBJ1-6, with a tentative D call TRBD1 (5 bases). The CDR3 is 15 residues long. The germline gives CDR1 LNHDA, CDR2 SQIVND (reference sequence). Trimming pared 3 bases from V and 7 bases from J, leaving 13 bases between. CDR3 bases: TGTGCCAGTAGTATGTGGGGCAGCTCAAATTCACCCCTCCACTTT. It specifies CASSMWGSSNSPLHF.

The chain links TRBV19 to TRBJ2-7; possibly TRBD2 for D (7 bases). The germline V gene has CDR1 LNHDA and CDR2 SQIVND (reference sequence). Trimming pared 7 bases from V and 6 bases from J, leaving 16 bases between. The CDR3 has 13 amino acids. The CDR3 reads CASKGRGDLEQYF. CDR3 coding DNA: TGTGCCAGTAAAGGGAGGGGGGATCTCGAGCAGTACTTC.

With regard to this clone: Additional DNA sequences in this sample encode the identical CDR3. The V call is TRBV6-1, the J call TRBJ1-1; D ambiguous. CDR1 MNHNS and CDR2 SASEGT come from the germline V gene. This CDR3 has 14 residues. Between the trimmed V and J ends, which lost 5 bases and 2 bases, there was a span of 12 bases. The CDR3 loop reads CASSTDIPNTEAFF. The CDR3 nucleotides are TGTGCCAGCAGTACTGACATTCCTAACACTGAAGCTTTCTTT.

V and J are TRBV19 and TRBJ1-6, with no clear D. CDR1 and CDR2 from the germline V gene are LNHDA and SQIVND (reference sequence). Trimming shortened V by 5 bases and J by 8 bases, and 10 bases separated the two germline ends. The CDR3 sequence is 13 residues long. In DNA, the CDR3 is TGTGCCAGTAGTCAAAACAGTGATTCACCCCTCCACTTT. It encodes CASSQNSDSPLHF.

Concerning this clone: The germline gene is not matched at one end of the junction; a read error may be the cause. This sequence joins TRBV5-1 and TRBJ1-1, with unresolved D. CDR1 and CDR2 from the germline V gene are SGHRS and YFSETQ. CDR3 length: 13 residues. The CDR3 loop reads CASSLYWNTEAFF. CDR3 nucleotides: TGTGCCAGCAGCTTGTACTGGAACACTGAAGCTTTCTTT.

The CDR3 loop reads CASSEGEDIQYF. The CDR3 DNA is TGTGCCAGCAGTGAAGGGGAGGACATTCAGTACTTC. The chain combines TRBV2 with TRBJ2-4; D is perhaps TRBD2 (6 bases). V was trimmed by 1 base and J by 8 bases, leaving 6 bases between them. Germline V lookup: CDR1 SNHLY, CDR2 FYNNEI. CDR3 length: 12 amino acids.

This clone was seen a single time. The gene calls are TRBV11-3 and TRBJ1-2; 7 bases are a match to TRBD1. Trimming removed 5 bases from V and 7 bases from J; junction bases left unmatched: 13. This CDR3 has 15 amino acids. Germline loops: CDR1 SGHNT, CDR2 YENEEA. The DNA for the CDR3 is TGTGCCAGCAGCACCCTGGGGTCAAGGGGGCCTGGCTACACCTTC. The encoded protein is CASSTLGSRGPGYTF.

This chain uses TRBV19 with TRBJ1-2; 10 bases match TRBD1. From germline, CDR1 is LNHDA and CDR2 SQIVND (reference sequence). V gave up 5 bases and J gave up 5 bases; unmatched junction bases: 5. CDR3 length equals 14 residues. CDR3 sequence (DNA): TGTGCCAGTAGTGCCGGGACAGGGGTATATGGCTACACCTTC. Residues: CASSAGTGVYGYTF.

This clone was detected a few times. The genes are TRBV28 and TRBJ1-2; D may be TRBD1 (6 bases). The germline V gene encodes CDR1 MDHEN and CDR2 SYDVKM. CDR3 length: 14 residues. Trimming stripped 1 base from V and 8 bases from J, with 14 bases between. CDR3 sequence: CASSLYVRGAGYTF. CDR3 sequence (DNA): TGTGCCAGCAGTTTATATGTCAGGGGCGCAGGCTACACCTTC.

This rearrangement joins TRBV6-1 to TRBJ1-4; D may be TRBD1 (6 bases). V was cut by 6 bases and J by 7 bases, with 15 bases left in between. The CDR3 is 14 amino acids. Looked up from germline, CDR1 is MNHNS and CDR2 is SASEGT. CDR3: CASSAGTPREKLFF. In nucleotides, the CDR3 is TGTGCCAGCAGCGCCGGGACACCTCGTGAAAAACTGTTTTTT.

CDR3 amino acids: CASQVGPQPQHF. For the CDR3, the DNA is TGTGCCAGTCAGGTGGGGCCTCAGCCCCAGCATTTT. The chain couples TRBV28 to TRBJ1-5; D might be TRBD1 (5 bases). The CDR3 runs 12 residues. Trimming cost V 9 bases and J 6 bases, with 12 bases left between them. Germline V gives CDR1 MDHEN, CDR2 SYDVKM.

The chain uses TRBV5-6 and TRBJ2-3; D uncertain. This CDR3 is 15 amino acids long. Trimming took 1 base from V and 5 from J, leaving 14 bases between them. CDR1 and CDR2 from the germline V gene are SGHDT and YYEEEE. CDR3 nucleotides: TGTGCCAGCAGCTTGAGACCGACTCCGGGAGATACGCAGTATTTT. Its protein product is CASSLRPTPGDTQYF.

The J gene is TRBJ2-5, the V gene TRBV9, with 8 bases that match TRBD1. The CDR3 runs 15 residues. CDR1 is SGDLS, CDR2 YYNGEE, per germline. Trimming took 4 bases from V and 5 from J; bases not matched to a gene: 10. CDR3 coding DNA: TGTGCCAGCAGCACCAGGACAGGGCGCTCGGAGACCCAGTACTTC. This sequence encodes CASSTRTGRSETQYF.

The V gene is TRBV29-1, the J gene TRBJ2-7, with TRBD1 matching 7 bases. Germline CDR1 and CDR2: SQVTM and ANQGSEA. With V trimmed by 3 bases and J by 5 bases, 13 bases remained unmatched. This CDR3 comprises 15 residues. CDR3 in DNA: TGCAGCGTTGACTTGCGGCCAGGGGGTAAGAACGAGCAGTACTTC. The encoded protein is CSVDLRPGGKNEQYF.

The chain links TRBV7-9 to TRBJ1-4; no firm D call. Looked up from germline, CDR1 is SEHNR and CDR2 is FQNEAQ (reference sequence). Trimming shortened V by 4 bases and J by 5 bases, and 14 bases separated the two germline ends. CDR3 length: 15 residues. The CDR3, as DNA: TGTGCCAGCAGCTCACTGAGGACGGGGAATGAAAAACTGTTTTTT. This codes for CASSSLRTGNEKLFF. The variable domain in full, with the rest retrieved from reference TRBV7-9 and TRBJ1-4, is DTGVSQNPRHKITKRGQNVTFRCDPISEHNRLYWYRQTLGQGPEFLTYFQNEAQLEKSRLLSDRFSAERPKGSFSTLEIQRTEQGDSAMYLCASSSLRTGNEKLFFGSGTQLSVL.

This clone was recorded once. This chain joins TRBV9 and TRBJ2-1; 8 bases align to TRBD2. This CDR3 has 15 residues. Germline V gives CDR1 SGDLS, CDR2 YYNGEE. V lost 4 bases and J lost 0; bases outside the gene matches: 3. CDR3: CASSPGGNSYNEQFF. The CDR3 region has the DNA TGTGCCAGCAGCCCGGGAGGGAACTCCTACAATGAGCAGTTCTTC. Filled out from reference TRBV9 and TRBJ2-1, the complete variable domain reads DSGVTQTPKHLITATGQRVTLRCSPRSGDLSVYWYQQSLDQGLQFLIQYYNGEERAKGNILERFSAQQFPDLHSELNLSSLELGDSALYFCASSPGGNSYNEQFFGPGTRLTVL.

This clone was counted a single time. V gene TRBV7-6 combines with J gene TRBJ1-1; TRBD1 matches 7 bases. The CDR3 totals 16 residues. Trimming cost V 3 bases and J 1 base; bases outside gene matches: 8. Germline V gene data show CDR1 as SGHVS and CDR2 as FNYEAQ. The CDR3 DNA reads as TGTGCCAGCAGCTTGGACCTCAGGGGGACGAACACTGAAGCTTTCTTT. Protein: CASSLDLRGTNTEAFF.

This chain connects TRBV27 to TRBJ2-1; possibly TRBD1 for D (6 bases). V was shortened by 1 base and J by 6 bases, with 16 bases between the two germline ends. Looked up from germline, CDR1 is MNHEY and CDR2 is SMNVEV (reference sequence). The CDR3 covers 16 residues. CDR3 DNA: TGTGCCAGCAGTTTATTCAACAGGGAGATCTCCAATGAGCAGTTCTTC. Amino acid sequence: CASSLFNREISNEQFF.

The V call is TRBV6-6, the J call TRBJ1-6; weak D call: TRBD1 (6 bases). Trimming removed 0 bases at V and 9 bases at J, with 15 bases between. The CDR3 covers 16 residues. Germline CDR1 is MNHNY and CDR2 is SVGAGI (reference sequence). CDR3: CASSYSSLGAGSPLHF. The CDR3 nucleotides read TGTGCCAGCAGTTACTCGAGTCTGGGGGCGGGTTCACCCCTCCACTTT.

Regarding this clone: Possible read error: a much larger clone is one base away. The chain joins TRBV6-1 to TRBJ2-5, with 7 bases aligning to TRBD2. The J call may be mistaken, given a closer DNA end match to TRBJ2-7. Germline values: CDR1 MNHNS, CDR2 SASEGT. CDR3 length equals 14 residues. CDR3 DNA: TGTGCCAGCAGTGACGCAAGCGGGGCCAGCGAGCAGTACTTC. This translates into CASSDASGASEQYF.